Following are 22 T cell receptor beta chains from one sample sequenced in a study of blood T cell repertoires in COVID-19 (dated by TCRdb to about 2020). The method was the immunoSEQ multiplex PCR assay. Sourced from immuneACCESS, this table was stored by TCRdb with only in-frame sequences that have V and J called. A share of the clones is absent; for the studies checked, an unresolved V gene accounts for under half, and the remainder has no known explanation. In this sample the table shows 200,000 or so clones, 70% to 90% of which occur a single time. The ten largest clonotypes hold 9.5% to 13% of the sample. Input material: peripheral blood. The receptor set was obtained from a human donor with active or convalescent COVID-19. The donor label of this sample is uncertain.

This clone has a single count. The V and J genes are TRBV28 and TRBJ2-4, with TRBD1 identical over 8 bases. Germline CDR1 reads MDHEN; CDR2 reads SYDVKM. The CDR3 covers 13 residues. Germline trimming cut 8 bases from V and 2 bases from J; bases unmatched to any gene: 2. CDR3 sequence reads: CASDRGTKNIQYF. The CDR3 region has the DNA TGTGCCAGCGACAGGGGAACCAAAAACATTCAGTACTTC.

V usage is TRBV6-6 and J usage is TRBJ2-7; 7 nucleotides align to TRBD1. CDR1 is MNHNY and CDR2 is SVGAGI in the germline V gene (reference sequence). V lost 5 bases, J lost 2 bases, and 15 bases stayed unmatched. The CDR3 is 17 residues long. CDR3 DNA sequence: TGTGCCAGCAGTCGACCGCGAGGGCAGGGGGACGCCTACGAGCAGTACTTC. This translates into CASSRPRGQGDAYEQYF.

The chain's CDR3 is CASSKGLAGGNEQFF. The DNA for the CDR3 is TGTGCCAGCAGCAAAGGACTAGCGGGAGGGAATGAGCAGTTCTTC. The chain employs TRBV7-6 and TRBJ2-1, with 15 positions matching TRBD2. Germline assignment: CDR1 SGHVS and CDR2 FNYEAQ. V lost 5 bases to trimming and J lost 7 bases; unmatched junction nucleotides: 3. The CDR3 runs 15 residues.

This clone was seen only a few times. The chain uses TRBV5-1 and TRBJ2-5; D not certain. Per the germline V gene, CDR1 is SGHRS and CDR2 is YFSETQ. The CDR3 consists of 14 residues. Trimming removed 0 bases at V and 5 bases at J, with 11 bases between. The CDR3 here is CASSLGTHRETQYF. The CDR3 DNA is TGCGCCAGCAGCTTGGGCACCCATCGGGAGACCCAGTACTTC. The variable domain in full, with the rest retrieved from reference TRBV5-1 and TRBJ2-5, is KAGVTQTPRYLIKTRGQQVTLSCSPISGHRSVSWYQQTPGQGLQFLFEYFSETQRNKGNFPGRFSGRQFSNSRSEMNVSTLELGDSALYLCASSLGTHRETQYFGPGTRLLVL.

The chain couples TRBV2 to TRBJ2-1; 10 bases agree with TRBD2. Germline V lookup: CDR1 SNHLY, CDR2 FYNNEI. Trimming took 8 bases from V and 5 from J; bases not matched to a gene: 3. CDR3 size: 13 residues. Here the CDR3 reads CASRLAGDNEQFF. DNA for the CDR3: TGTGCCAGCCGACTAGCGGGCGACAATGAGCAGTTCTTC. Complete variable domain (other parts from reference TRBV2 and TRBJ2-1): EPEVTQTPSHQVTQMGQEVILRCVPISNHLYFYWYRQILGQKVEFLVSFYNNEISEKSEIFDDQFSVERPDGSNFTLKIRSTKLEDSAMYFCASRLAGDNEQFFGPGTRLTVL.

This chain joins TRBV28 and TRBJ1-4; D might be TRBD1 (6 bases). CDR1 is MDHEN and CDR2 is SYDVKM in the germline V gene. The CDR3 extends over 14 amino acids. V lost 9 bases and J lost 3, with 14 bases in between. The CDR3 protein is CASEQGNANEKLFF. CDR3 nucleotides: TGTGCCAGTGAACAGGGTAATGCTAATGAAAAACTGTTTTTT.

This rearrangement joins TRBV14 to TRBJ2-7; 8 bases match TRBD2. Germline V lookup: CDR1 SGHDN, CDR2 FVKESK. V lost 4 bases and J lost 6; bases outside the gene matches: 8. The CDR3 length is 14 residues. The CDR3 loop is CASSRDRGLVEQYF. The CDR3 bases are TGTGCCAGCAGCCGGGACCGGGGACTAGTCGAGCAGTACTTC.

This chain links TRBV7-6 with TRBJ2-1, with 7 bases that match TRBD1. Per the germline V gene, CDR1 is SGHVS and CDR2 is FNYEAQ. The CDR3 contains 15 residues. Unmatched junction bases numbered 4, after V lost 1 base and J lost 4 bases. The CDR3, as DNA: TGTGCCAGCAGCTTAGGGACAGGTCCATACAATGAGCAGTTCTTC. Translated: CASSLGTGPYNEQFF.

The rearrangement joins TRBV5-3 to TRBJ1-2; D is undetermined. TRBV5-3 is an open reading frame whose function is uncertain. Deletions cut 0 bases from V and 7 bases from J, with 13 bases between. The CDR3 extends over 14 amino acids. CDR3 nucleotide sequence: TGTGCCAGAAGCTTGGGAGCGGGAGGAGGTGGCTACACCTTC. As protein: CARSLGAGGGGYTF.

The CDR3 nucleotides read TGTGCCACCAGTGATTTAGGGGATTCAGGGTACAATGAGCAGTTCTTC. Residues: CATSDLGDSGYNEQFF. The chain recombines TRBV24-1 with TRBJ2-1; the D gene is possibly TRBD1 (5 bases). The V gene's germline CDR1 is KGHDR and CDR2 SFDVKD. This CDR3 has 16 amino acids. V lost 1 base and J lost 4, with 13 bases in between.

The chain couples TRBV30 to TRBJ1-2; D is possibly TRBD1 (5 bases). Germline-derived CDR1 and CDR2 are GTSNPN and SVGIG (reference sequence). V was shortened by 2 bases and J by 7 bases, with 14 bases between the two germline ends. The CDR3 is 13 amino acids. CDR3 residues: CAWSRGSGIGYTF. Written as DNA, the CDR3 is TGTGCCTGGAGTCGGGGGTCAGGTATTGGCTACACCTTC. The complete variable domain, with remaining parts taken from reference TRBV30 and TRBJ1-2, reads SQTIHQWPATLVQPVGSPLSLECTVEGTSNPNLYWYRQAAGRGLQLLFYSVGIGQISSEVPQNLSASRPQDRQFILSSKKLLLSDSGFYLCAWSRGSGIGYTFGSGTRLTVV.

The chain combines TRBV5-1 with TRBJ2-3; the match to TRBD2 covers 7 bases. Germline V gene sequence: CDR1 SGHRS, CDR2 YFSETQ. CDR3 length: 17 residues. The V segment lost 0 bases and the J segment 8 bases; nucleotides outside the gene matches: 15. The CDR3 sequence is CASSLGVMTTRGGTQYF. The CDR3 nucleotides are TGCGCCAGCAGCTTGGGGGTGATGACCACCCGCGGGGGTACGCAGTATTTT.

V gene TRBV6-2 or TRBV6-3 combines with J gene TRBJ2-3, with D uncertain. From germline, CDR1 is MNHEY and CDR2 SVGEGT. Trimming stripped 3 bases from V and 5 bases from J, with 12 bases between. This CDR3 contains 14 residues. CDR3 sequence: CASSYSGPRDTQYF. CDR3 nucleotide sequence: TGTGCCAGCAGTTATTCCGGTCCTCGAGATACGCAGTATTTT.

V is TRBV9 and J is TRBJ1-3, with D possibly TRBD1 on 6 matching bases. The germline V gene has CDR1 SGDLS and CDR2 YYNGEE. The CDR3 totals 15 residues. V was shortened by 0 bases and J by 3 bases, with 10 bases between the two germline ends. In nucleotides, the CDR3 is TGTGCCAGCAGCGTAGGTGGGGGCTTTGGAAACACCATATATTTT. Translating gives CASSVGGGFGNTIYF.

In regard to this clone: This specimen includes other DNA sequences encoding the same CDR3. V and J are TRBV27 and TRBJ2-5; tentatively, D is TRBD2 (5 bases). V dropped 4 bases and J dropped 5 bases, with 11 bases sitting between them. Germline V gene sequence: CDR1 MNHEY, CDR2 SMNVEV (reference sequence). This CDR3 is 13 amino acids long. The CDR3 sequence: CASSSGRGETQYF. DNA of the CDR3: TGTGCCAGCAGTTCAGGTCGGGGTGAGACCCAGTACTTC.

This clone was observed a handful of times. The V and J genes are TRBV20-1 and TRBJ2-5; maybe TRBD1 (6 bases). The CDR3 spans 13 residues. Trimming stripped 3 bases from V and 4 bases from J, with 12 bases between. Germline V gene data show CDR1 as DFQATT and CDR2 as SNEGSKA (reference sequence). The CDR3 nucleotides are TGCAGTGCTAGTCCCCGACAGGTAGAGACCCAGTACTTC. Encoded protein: CSASPRQVETQYF.

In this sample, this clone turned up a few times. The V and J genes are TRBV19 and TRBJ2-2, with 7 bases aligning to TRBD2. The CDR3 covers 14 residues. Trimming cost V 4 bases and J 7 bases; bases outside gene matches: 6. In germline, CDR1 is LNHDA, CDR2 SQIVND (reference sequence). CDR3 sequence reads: CASSSGRLSGELFF. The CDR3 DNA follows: TGTGCCAGTAGTAGCGGGAGATTAAGCGGGGAGCTGTTTTTT. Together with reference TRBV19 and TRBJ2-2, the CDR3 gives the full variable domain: DGGITQSPKYLFRKEGQNVTLSCEQNLNHDAMYWYRQDPGQGLRLIYYSQIVNDFQKGDIAEGYSVSREKKESFPLTVTSAQKNPTAFYLCASSSGRLSGELFFGEGSRLTVL.

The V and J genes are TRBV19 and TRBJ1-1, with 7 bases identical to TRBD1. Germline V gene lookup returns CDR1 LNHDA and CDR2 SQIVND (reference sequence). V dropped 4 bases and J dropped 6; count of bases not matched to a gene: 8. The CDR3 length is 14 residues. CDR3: CASSRGQGGSEAFF. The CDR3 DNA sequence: TGTGCCAGTAGTAGGGGCCAAGGGGGCTCTGAAGCTTTCTTT.

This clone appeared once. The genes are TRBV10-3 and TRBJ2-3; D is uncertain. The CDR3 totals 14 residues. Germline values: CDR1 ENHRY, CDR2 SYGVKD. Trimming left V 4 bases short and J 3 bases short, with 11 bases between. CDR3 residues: CAISGPQDTDTQYF. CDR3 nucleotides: TGTGCCATCAGTGGGCCCCAAGATACAGATACGCAGTATTTT.

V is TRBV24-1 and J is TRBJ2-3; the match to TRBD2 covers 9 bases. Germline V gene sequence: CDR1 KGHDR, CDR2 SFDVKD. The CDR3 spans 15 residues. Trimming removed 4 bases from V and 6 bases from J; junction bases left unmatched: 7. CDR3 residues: CATSEGGRAKDTQYF. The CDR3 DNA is TGTGCCACCAGTGAAGGCGGGAGGGCCAAGGATACGCAGTATTTT.

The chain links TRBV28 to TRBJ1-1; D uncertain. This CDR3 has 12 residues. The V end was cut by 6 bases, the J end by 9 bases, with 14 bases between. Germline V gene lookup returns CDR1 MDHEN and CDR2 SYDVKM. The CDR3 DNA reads TGTGCCAGCAGGCCCCCGGGTCTCAAAGCTTTCTTT. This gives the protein CASRPPGLKAFF.

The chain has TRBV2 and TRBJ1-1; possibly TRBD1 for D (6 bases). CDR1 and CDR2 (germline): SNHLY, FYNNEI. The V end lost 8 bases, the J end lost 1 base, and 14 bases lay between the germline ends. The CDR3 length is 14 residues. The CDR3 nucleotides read TGTGCCAGCGACCGAACAGGGACGAACACTGAAGCTTTCTTT. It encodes CASDRTGTNTEAFF.